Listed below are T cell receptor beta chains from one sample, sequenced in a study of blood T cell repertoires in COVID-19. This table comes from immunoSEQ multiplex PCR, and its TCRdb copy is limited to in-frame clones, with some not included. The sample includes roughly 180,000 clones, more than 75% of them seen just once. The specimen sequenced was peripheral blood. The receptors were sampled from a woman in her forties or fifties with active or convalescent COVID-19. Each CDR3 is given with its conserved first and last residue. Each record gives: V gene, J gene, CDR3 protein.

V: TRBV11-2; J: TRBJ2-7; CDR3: CASSFGFSGYEQYF
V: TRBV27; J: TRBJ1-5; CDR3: CASSRTGWGNQPQHF
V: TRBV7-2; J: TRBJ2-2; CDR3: CASSRMGQNTGELFF
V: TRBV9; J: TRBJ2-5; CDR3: CASSVRAGGQETQYF
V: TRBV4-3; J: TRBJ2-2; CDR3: CASSQGVKGANTGELFF
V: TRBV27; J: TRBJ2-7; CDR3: CASAYDSNSYEQYF
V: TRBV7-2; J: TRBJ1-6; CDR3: CASSLAGLTLHF
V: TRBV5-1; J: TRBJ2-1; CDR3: CASSPLLAGGNEQFF
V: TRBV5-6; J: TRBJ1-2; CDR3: CASSLGTGLGYTF
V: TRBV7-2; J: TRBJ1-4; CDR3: CASSVRSGTNEKLFF
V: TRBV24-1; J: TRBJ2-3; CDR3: CATAETGFDARGTDTQYF
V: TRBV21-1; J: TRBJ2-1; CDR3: CASSNSTGGGNEQFF
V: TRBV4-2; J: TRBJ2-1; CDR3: CASSQISDLSGGSYNEQFF
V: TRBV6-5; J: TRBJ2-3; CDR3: CATKWGGQGTDTQYF
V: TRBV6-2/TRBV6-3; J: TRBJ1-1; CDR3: CASSYSRQLQNTEAFF
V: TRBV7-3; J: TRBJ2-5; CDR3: CASIRTRGFLQETQYF
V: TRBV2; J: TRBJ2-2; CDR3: CASSSGSVRGELFF
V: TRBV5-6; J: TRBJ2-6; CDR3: CASSLTRLNSGANVLTF
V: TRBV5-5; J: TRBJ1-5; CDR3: CASSQDSRNQPQHF
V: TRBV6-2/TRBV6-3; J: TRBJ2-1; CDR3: CASTPPGLAGGSYNEQFF
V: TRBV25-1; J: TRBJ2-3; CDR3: CASTPDRGLADTQYF
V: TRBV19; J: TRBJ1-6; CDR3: CASRLTGDGSPLHF
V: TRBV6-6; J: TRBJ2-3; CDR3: CASTNSGTASTDTQYF
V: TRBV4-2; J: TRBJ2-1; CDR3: CASSQDWDRGYNEQFF
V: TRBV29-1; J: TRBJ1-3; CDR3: CSGTGSGNTIYF
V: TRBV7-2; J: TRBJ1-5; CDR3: CASSPTAGGHQPQHF
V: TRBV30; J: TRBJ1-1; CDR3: CAWSTQTPNTEAFF
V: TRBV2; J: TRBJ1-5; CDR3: CAGSARRDSNQPQHF
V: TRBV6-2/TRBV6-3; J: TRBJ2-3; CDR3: CASSPSPTGLARDTQYF
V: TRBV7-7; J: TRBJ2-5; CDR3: CASSLALIAGIQETQYF
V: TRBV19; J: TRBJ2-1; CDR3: CASSPGDRGQYNEQFF
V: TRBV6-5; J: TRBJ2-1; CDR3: CASSRLAGGYNEQFF
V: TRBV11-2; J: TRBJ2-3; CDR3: CASSLRGGVQRTDTQYF
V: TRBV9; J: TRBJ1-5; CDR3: CASSGKGDQPQHF
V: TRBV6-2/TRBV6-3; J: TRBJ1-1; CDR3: CASSYRAGGRPNTEAFF
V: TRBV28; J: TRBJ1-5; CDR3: CASSPIRGSNQPQHF
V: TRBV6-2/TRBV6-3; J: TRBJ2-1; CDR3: CASSSISGSSYNEQFF
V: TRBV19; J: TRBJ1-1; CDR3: CASSLGPGQGARTEAFF
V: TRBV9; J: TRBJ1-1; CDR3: CASSARGVGNTEAFF
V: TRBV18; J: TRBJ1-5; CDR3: CASSPETGSNQPQHF
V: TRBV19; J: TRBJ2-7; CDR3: CASGWRGGSNEQYF
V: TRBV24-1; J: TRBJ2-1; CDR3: CATSDRTKPGGEQFF
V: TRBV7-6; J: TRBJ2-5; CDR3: CASSPPFSGEETQYF
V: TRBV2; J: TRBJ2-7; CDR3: CASSVREKSEQYF
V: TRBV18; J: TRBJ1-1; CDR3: CASSLTGTGMGTEAFF
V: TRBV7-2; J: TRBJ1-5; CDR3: CASSGQGGNNQPQHF